These 26 T cell receptor beta chains were sequenced from one sample in a study of OX40 agonist ivuxolimab in advanced cancers. This table comes from immunoSEQ multiplex PCR, and its TCRdb copy is limited to in-frame clones, with some not included. The table shows tens of thousands of clones, with 90% occurring only once. Here the sequenced sample was CD4+ or CD8+ T cells sorted from blood, taken in a trial of the OX40 agonist ivuxolimab. These receptors all stem from an adult with an advanced solid tumor such as melanoma, head and neck, liver or kidney cancer.

The chain recombines TRBV9 with TRBJ1-1; D ambiguous. Per the germline V gene, CDR1 is SGDLS and CDR2 is YYNGEE. CDR3 length: 16 amino acids. The germline V and J ends were trimmed by 0 bases and 1 base, with 13 bases remaining between them. CDR3 protein: CASSVGPPGGNTEAFF. In DNA form, the CDR3 reads TGTGCCAGCAGCGTAGGTCCCCCCGGAGGGAACACTGAAGCTTTCTTT.

J is TRBJ1-2 and V is TRBV6-1, with TRBD1 as a possible D gene (6 bases). This CDR3 is 13 amino acids long. Between the trimmed V and J ends, which lost 6 bases and 2 bases, there was a span of 10 bases. CDR1 MNHNS and CDR2 SASEGT come from the germline V gene. The CDR3 sequence: CASRVGQNYGYTF. Here the CDR3 DNA reads TGTGCCAGCAGGGTCGGACAGAACTATGGCTACACCTTC.

This clone appeared a single time. V and J are TRBV5-1 and TRBJ2-2; weak D call: TRBD2 (5 bases). This CDR3 comprises 14 residues. CDR1 and CDR2 from the germline V gene are SGHRS and YFSETQ. Trimming shortened V by 2 bases and J by 1 base, and 6 bases separated the two germline ends. CDR3 bases: TGCGCCAGCAGCTTACGGGAGAACACCGGGGAGCTGTTTTTT. It yields the protein CASSLRENTGELFF.

A few counts support this clone. CDR3: CAISDGGYGYTF. The CDR3 nucleotides are TGTGCCATCAGTGATGGAGGCTATGGCTACACCTTC. The chain combines TRBV10-3 with TRBJ1-2; D unclear. CDR1 and CDR2 (germline): ENHRY, SYGVKD. There are 12 residues in the CDR3. With 3 bases removed from V and 4 bases from J, the gap between germline ends came to 6 bases.

The V and J genes are TRBV4-1 and TRBJ2-7; 10 nucleotides agree with TRBD2. The germline V gene has CDR1 MGHRA and CDR2 YSYEKL. CDR3 length: 16 residues. After removal of 0 bases from V and 2 bases from J, the junction contained 4 bases not matched to a gene. CDR3 protein: CASSQDGSGRAYEQYF. The CDR3 region has the DNA TGCGCCAGCAGCCAAGATGGAAGCGGGAGGGCCTACGAGCAGTACTTC.

The rearrangement links TRBV28 to TRBJ2-1, with 7 positions matching TRBD1. Germline lookup yields CDR1 MDHEN and CDR2 SYDVKM. The CDR3 is 16 amino acids. Germline trimming cut 4 bases from V and 0 bases from J; bases unmatched to any gene: 6. In DNA form, the CDR3 reads TGTGCCAGCAGTTCCCTCGACAGGGCCTCCTACAATGAGCAGTTCTTC. Translating it yields CASSSLDRASYNEQFF.

The chain has TRBV6-6 and TRBJ2-1; D may be TRBD1 or TRBD2 (5 bases each). The CDR3 covers 15 residues. V was pared by 0 bases and J by 7 bases, with 13 bases between. Germline V gene lookup returns CDR1 MNHNY and CDR2 SVGAGI (reference sequence). The CDR3 sequence is CASSYSGKGNNEQFF. Written as DNA, the CDR3 is TGTGCCAGCAGTTACTCCGGGAAGGGGAATAATGAGCAGTTCTTC.

J is TRBJ1-1 and V is TRBV19; D is undetermined. The CDR3 consists of 14 residues. The germline V gene has CDR1 LNHDA and CDR2 SQIVND (reference sequence). Trimming pared 7 bases from V and 4 bases from J, leaving 16 bases between. The CDR3 nucleotides read TGTGCCAGTAACCCGGTAGGCGGGTTCACTGAAGCTTTCTTT. It translates to CASNPVGGFTEAFF. Filled out from reference TRBV19 and TRBJ1-1, the complete variable domain reads DGGITQSPKYLFRKEGQNVTLSCEQNLNHDAMYWYRQDPGQGLRLIYYSQIVNDFQKGDIAEGYSVSREKKESFPLTVTSAQKNPTAFYLCASNPVGGFTEAFFGQGTRLTVV.

The chain carries TRBV4-2 and TRBJ2-1, with 8 bases aligning to TRBD2. The CDR3 consists of 15 residues. V shed 4 bases, J shed 8 bases, and the junction held 10 bases outside the gene matches. Germline V gives CDR1 LGHNA, CDR2 YNFKEQ. Written as DNA, the CDR3 is TGTGCCAGCAGCCCCTCCGGGACTAGTTATGATGAGCAGTTCTTC. As protein: CASSPSGTSYDEQFF.

J is TRBJ2-4 and V is TRBV18; D unclear. V gave up 5 bases and J gave up 5 bases, with 13 bases separating them. Germline V lookup: CDR1 KGHSH, CDR2 LQKENI. This CDR3 is built from 14 residues. As DNA, the CDR3 is TGTGCCAGCTCAGTGGCCGGGCCCGAAAACATTCAGTACTTC. Residues: CASSVAGPENIQYF.

The chain combines TRBV5-4 with TRBJ2-2; possible D gene TRBD1, 6 bases. Germline lookup yields CDR1 SGHNT and CDR2 YYREEE (reference sequence). V shed 0 bases and J shed 1 base, with 7 bases lying between them. The CDR3 extends over 15 amino acids. CDR3 sequence (DNA): TGTGCCAGCAGCTTGGCGGGACAGAACACCGGGGAGCTGTTTTTT. It yields the protein CASSLAGQNTGELFF.

This clone was recorded once. This CDR3 is CASATGTWGEQYF. CDR3 bases: TGTGCCAGCGCGACTGGGACTTGGGGCGAGCAGTACTTC. The chain employs TRBV27 and TRBJ2-7; perhaps TRBD2 as D (6 bases). Germline V lookup: CDR1 MNHEY, CDR2 SMNVEV (reference sequence). CDR3 length: 13 residues. The ends were cut back, 8 bases at V and 6 bases at J, with 17 bases in the middle.

This clone is a singleton in its sample. The sample has other DNA sequences that encode this CDR3 too. The V call is TRBV5-1, the J call TRBJ1-2; TRBD1 matches 8 bases. The CDR3 consists of 14 residues. V shed 0 bases and J 4 bases; nucleotides not matched to a gene: 2. Germline V CDR1 and CDR2: SGHRS, YFSETQ. The CDR3 loop is CASSLDRGGYGYTF. The CDR3 nucleotides are TGCGCCAGCAGCTTGGACAGGGGGGGCTATGGCTACACCTTC.

A few counts support this clone. The chain has TRBV9 and TRBJ1-6; D gene ambiguous. This CDR3 contains 14 residues. Germline V gene lookup returns CDR1 SGDLS and CDR2 YYNGEE. The V end lost 4 bases, the J end lost 1 base, and 6 bases lay between the germline ends. CDR3 nucleotide sequence: TGTGCCAGCAGCACCGGTTCCTATAATTCACCCCTCCACTTT. Protein sequence: CASSTGSYNSPLHF.

The chain joins TRBV9 to TRBJ2-7; D possibly corresponds to TRBD2 (6 bases). CDR1 and CDR2 (germline): SGDLS, YYNGEE. This CDR3 spans 15 amino acids. V dropped 3 bases and J dropped 1 base, with 14 bases sitting between them. The CDR3 DNA reads as TGTGCCAGCAGCGACCGGGCGGGGTTTTCCTACGAGCAGTACTTC. This translates into CASSDRAGFSYEQYF.

This clone has a single count. This chain joins TRBV20-1 and TRBJ1-2; 8 bases are shared with TRBD1. The CDR3 runs 11 residues. Germline V lookup: CDR1 DFQATT, CDR2 SNEGSKA (reference sequence). V shed 6 bases and J 14 bases; nucleotides not matched to a gene: 11. The CDR3 spells CSAPGQGPLTF. The CDR3, as DNA: TGCAGTGCCCCCGGACAGGGCCCTTTAACCTTC.

This clone was observed a single time. The rearrangement joins TRBV2 to TRBJ2-5; TRBD1 is a possible D gene (5 bases). The germline V gene encodes CDR1 SNHLY and CDR2 FYNNEI. V was clipped by 5 bases and J by 1 base, with 14 bases between them. This CDR3 comprises 15 residues. CDR3 bases: TGTGCCAGCAGTCAGACAGTAAGAATCCAAGAGACCCAGTACTTC. It encodes CASSQTVRIQETQYF.

Turning to this clone: Mismatch with germline at one junction end may stem from a read error. This sequence joins TRBV5-1 and TRBJ2-5; D not resolved. Germline CDR1 and CDR2: SGHRS and YFSETQ. There are 13 residues in the CDR3. CDR3 sequence (DNA): TGCGCCAGCAGCTTGGGGCAGCAAGAGATCCAGTACTTC. It specifies CASSLGQQEIQYF.

This clone was seen only once. The V call is TRBV19, the J call TRBJ2-5; D is perhaps TRBD2 (5 bases). V lost 1 base and J 0 bases, leaving 9 bases between the germline ends. Germline loops: CDR1 LNHDA, CDR2 SQIVND (reference sequence). CDR3 size: 15 residues. The CDR3 protein is CASSIGVSDQETQYF. The CDR3 DNA sequence: TGTGCCAGTAGTATAGGGGTTAGCGACCAAGAGACCCAGTACTTC.

The V call is TRBV5-1, the J call TRBJ2-5; 7 nucleotides agree with TRBD2. The CDR3 has 15 residues. CDR1 SGHRS and CDR2 YFSETQ come from the germline V gene. V dropped 4 bases and J dropped 2; count of bases not matched to a gene: 8. This CDR3 is CASSQPASGQETQYF. The CDR3 region has the DNA TGCGCCAGCAGCCAGCCGGCTAGCGGTCAAGAGACCCAGTACTTC.

This CDR3 reads CASSYSSGRMNTEAFF. The CDR3 DNA reads as TGTGCCAGCAGTTACTCGAGTGGGCGGATGAACACTGAAGCTTTCTTT. The chain employs TRBV6-6 and TRBJ1-1; D call uncertain. Germline lookup yields CDR1 MNHNY and CDR2 SVGAGI (reference sequence). Trimming removed 0 bases from V and 0 bases from J, with 11 bases in between. This CDR3 is built from 16 residues.

This rearrangement joins TRBV7-2 to TRBJ1-3; no clear D gene. The CDR3 sequence is 14 residues long. With 5 bases removed from V and 7 bases from J, the gap between germline ends came to 15 bases. Germline loops: CDR1 SGHTA, CDR2 FQGNSA. Here the CDR3 reads CASSAAPNRNTIYF. The CDR3, as DNA: TGTGCCAGCAGCGCCGCCCCGAATCGGAACACCATATATTTT.

This clone came up once. V gene TRBV7-2 combines with J gene TRBJ2-7; a possible D gene is TRBD1 (5 bases). This CDR3 is 14 amino acids long. Germline assignment: CDR1 SGHTA and CDR2 FQGNSA. V was clipped by 2 bases and J by 4 bases, with 12 bases between them. CDR3 nucleotides: TGTGCCAGCAGCTTATCAGGGTCAAAATACGAGCAGTACTTC. Protein product: CASSLSGSKYEQYF.

V is TRBV9 and J is TRBJ1-2; the D is unclear. V was pared by 4 bases and J by 0 bases, with 7 bases between. The CDR3 extends over 13 amino acids. Germline V gives CDR1 SGDLS, CDR2 YYNGEE. In nucleotides, the CDR3 is TGTGCCAGCAGCTTGGATACTAACTATGGCTACACCTTC. Translated, it gives CASSLDTNYGYTF.

The chain has TRBV21-1 and TRBJ2-1; the table's TRBD1 call for D was not verified on the DNA. TRBV21-1 is noted as a pseudogene. The CDR3 length is 13 residues. For the CDR3, the DNA is TGTGCCAGCGATTACAGGGATAAGGATGAGCAGTTCTTC. Translating gives CASDYRDKDEQFF.

The gene calls are TRBV7-3 and TRBJ2-7, with no clear D. The CDR3 sequence is 14 residues long. Germline V CDR1 and CDR2: SGHTA, FQGTGA. V dropped 5 bases and J dropped 5 bases, with 16 bases sitting between them. The CDR3 loop reads CASSLGVSGHEQYF. CDR3 coding DNA: TGTGCCAGCAGCCTAGGCGTCAGTGGACACGAGCAGTACTTC.